This note documents a single T cell receptor (beta chain) sequence. Germline lookup yields CDR1 PRHDT and CDR2 FYEKMQ (reference sequence). CDR3 length: 11 residues. The V end was cut by 2 bases, the J end by 3 bases, with 1 base between. This sample was included in a study of CD8 T cells in Susac syndrome. The authors reverse transcribed roughly 0.5 to 1 ug RNA with random hexamers. Amplification of TCR beta CDR3 was carried out by immunoSEQ multiplex PCR, which covered 54 Vbeta and 13 Jbeta segments. MiXCR was run by TCRdb on the immunoSEQ multiplex PCR reads, yielding one entry per CDR3 protein. Of about 21,000 distinct CDR3 sequences in the sample, approximately 93% were seen once.

This chain links TRBV13 with TRBJ1-1; D gene uncertain. This receptor was identified in a human donor in good health. The sample was CD8+ T cells from PBMCs. CDR3 sequence reads: CASSLHTEAFF. The CDR3 DNA follows: TGTGCCAGCAGCTTACACACTGAAGCTTTCTTT.